A selection of T cell receptor beta chains follows, all from one sample in a study of blood T cell repertoires in COVID-19. Clones were read by immunoSEQ multiplex PCR, and TCRdb kept only the in-frame ones, dropping some. The data show about 120,000 clones, about 89% seen once. Input material: peripheral blood. Receptor source: a human donor with acute or convalescent COVID-19. The donor label of this sample is uncertain. Each CDR3 is given with its conserved first and last residue. Fields, in order: J gene, clone size, V gene, D gene, CDR3 DNA, CDR3 protein. A D gene is named only where the DNA matches it firmly. The listing skips clone size in some rows; elsewhere it reads once, few, many or a size class.

j_gene: TRBJ2-7
abundance: few
v_gene: TRBV7-9
d_gene: TRBD2
CDR3nt: TGTGCCAGCAGCTTAGGGAGTAGCGGGACGACCTACGAGCAGTACTTC
CDR3aa: CASSLGSSGTTYEQYF

j_gene: TRBJ1-6
abundance: NA
v_gene: TRBV4-3
d_gene: NA
CDR3nt: TGCGCCAGCAGCCGACAGAGCTCCTATAATTCACCCCTCCACTTT
CDR3aa: CASSRQSSYNSPLHF

j_gene: TRBJ1-5
abundance: once
v_gene: TRBV7-2
d_gene: NA
CDR3nt: TGTGCCAGCAGCTTATCAGGGAAGGAACAGCCCCAGCATTTT
CDR3aa: CASSLSGKEQPQHF

j_gene: TRBJ2-1
abundance: NA
v_gene: TRBV4-2
d_gene: TRBD2
CDR3nt: TGTGCCAGCAGCCCTAGCGGGGACCCTCGTGTGATGAATGAGCAGTTCTTC
CDR3aa: CASSPSGDPRVMNEQFF

j_gene: TRBJ1-4
abundance: NA
v_gene: TRBV30
d_gene: NA
CDR3nt: TGTGCCTGGAGTTCGACGGGGGTTTATGAAAAACTGTTTTTT
CDR3aa: CAWSSTGVYEKLFF

j_gene: TRBJ2-1
abundance: once
v_gene: TRBV30
d_gene: NA
CDR3nt: TGTGCCTGGAGGAGGGGGTTCTCCTACAATGAGCAGTTCTTC
CDR3aa: CAWRRGFSYNEQFF

j_gene: TRBJ1-5
abundance: NA
v_gene: TRBV2
d_gene: NA
CDR3nt: TGTGCCAGCAGTTTAAGGGGAGGGTCCATCGGGCCCCAGCATTTT
CDR3aa: CASSLRGGSIGPQHF

j_gene: TRBJ2-5
abundance: NA
v_gene: TRBV11-2
d_gene: TRBD2
CDR3nt: TGTGCCAGCAGCTTTCTAGCGGGAGGAGTTCAAGAGACCCAGTACTTC
CDR3aa: CASSFLAGGVQETQYF

j_gene: TRBJ1-5
abundance: NA
v_gene: TRBV7-8
d_gene: TRBD1
CDR3nt: TGTGCCAGCAGCCCCGCGACAGGGTTCTGGCAGCCCCAGCATTTT
CDR3aa: CASSPATGFWQPQHF

j_gene: TRBJ1-1
abundance: NA
v_gene: TRBV7-3
d_gene: TRBD1
CDR3nt: TGTGCCAGCAGCCTACAGGGGTGGACTGAAGCTTTCTTT
CDR3aa: CASSLQGWTEAFF

j_gene: TRBJ2-7
abundance: NA
v_gene: TRBV30
d_gene: TRBD1
CDR3nt: TGTGCCGCAAAGGGACAGTCCTACGAGCAGTACTTC
CDR3aa: CAAKGQSYEQYF

j_gene: TRBJ2-5
abundance: NA
v_gene: TRBV27
d_gene: NA
CDR3nt: TGTGCCAGCAGTTTATCGAGGCTAGTCCAAGAGACCCAGTACTTC
CDR3aa: CASSLSRLVQETQYF

j_gene: TRBJ1-2
abundance: NA
v_gene: TRBV28
d_gene: TRBD1
CDR3nt: TGTGCCAGCAGTCTGGGACAGGGTAGCTATGGCTACACCTTC
CDR3aa: CASSLGQGSYGYTF

j_gene: TRBJ2-2
abundance: NA
v_gene: TRBV10-3
d_gene: NA
CDR3nt: TGTGCCATCGCAAGGCGGGGGCCAGGAGACACCGGGGAGCTGTTTTTT
CDR3aa: CAIARRGPGDTGELFF

j_gene: TRBJ2-1
abundance: NA
v_gene: TRBV4-2
d_gene: TRBD2
CDR3nt: TGTGCCAGCAGCCCACGAACGACTAGCGGGGGGGCCGATGAGCAGTTCTTC
CDR3aa: CASSPRTTSGGADEQFF

j_gene: TRBJ1-4
abundance: once
v_gene: TRBV28
d_gene: NA
CDR3nt: TGTGCCAGCAGGGAGACAGTTAATGAAAAACTGTTTTTT
CDR3aa: CASRETVNEKLFF

j_gene: TRBJ1-2
abundance: NA
v_gene: TRBV21-1
d_gene: NA
CDR3nt: TGTGCCAGCAGCAAAGGAGGCCCAGGGAGGGGTTATGGCTACACCTTC
CDR3aa: CASSKGGPGRGYGYTF

j_gene: TRBJ1-5
abundance: few
v_gene: TRBV28
d_gene: TRBD1
CDR3nt: TGTGCCAGCAGTCGGAGGGACAGAGATAATCAGCCCCAGCATTTT
CDR3aa: CASSRRDRDNQPQHF

j_gene: TRBJ2-1
abundance: NA
v_gene: TRBV28
d_gene: NA
CDR3nt: TGTGCCAGCAGTTTCCAGGAGTTTGGGACAAACAATGAGCAGTTCTTC
CDR3aa: CASSFQEFGTNNEQFF

j_gene: TRBJ2-3
abundance: NA
v_gene: TRBV19
d_gene: NA
CDR3nt: TGTGCCAGTGGACGAGGAGGGATTGGAGATACGCAGTATTTT
CDR3aa: CASGRGGIGDTQYF

j_gene: TRBJ2-1
abundance: NA
v_gene: TRBV7-2
d_gene: TRBD2
CDR3nt: TGTGCCAGCAGCTGGGGACTAGCGGGAGGGATGGATGAGCAGTTCTTC
CDR3aa: CASSWGLAGGMDEQFF

j_gene: TRBJ1-5
abundance: NA
v_gene: TRBV6-2/TRBV6-3
d_gene: NA
CDR3nt: TGTGCCAGCAGTTACGCAGGGGTCGATCAGCCCCAGCATTTT
CDR3aa: CASSYAGVDQPQHF

j_gene: TRBJ1-5
abundance: NA
v_gene: TRBV7-8
d_gene: NA
CDR3nt: TGTGCCAGCAGCCCCGGGGAGATTTGGAATAGCAATCAGCCCCAGCATTTT
CDR3aa: CASSPGEIWNSNQPQHF

j_gene: TRBJ1-4
abundance: few
v_gene: TRBV5-4
d_gene: NA
CDR3nt: TGTGCCAGCAGCGTAGCCGGGGGGGTTAATGAAAAACTGTTTTTT
CDR3aa: CASSVAGGVNEKLFF

j_gene: TRBJ1-4
abundance: NA
v_gene: TRBV6-5
d_gene: NA
CDR3nt: TGTGCCAGCAGTTACTGGCAGGGGAATGAAAAACTGTTTTTT
CDR3aa: CASSYWQGNEKLFF

j_gene: TRBJ1-2
abundance: NA
v_gene: TRBV5-1
d_gene: NA
CDR3nt: TGCGCCAGCAGCTTAACAGCCAACTATGGCTACACCTTC
CDR3aa: CASSLTANYGYTF

j_gene: TRBJ2-5
abundance: NA
v_gene: TRBV2
d_gene: TRBD2
CDR3nt: TGTGCCAGCAGTGAAGACATACAGCGGGAGAACTTGGTTGAGACCCAGTACTTC
CDR3aa: CASSEDIQRENLVETQYF

j_gene: TRBJ1-2
abundance: NA
v_gene: TRBV9
d_gene: TRBD1
CDR3nt: TGTGCCAGCAGCGAAGGCCCCGGACAGGCGGGTTATGGCTACACCTTC
CDR3aa: CASSEGPGQAGYGYTF

j_gene: TRBJ1-1
abundance: NA
v_gene: TRBV19
d_gene: NA
CDR3nt: TGTGCCAGTAGTAGGGGGGGTTCGGGCACTGAAGCTTTCTTT
CDR3aa: CASSRGGSGTEAFF

j_gene: TRBJ2-7
abundance: NA
v_gene: TRBV5-4
d_gene: NA
CDR3nt: TGTGCCATCTCACCCAGGGTTGGTAACGAGCAGTACTTC
CDR3aa: CAISPRVGNEQYF

j_gene: TRBJ1-2
abundance: NA
v_gene: TRBV3-1/TRBV3-2
d_gene: TRBD1
CDR3nt: TGTGCCAGCAGCCCGAGGACAGGCCCCTATGGCTACACCTTC
CDR3aa: CASSPRTGPYGYTF

j_gene: TRBJ2-3
abundance: NA
v_gene: TRBV4-3
d_gene: NA
CDR3nt: TGCGCCAGCAGCCAAGATGAGGCCGGGACAACCAAAGATACGCAGTATTTT
CDR3aa: CASSQDEAGTTKDTQYF

j_gene: TRBJ2-3
abundance: NA
v_gene: TRBV29-1
d_gene: NA
CDR3nt: TGCAGCGTTGATTTATCGGCAGATACGCAGTATTTT
CDR3aa: CSVDLSADTQYF

j_gene: TRBJ1-5
abundance: NA
v_gene: TRBV6-5
d_gene: TRBD1
CDR3nt: TGTGCCAGCAAGTCGATCCGACAGGGGAATCAGCCCCAGCATTTT
CDR3aa: CASKSIRQGNQPQHF

j_gene: TRBJ1-5
abundance: once
v_gene: TRBV7-2
d_gene: NA
CDR3nt: TGTGCCAGCAGTCACGGGACTTGGCCCAATCAGCCCCAGCATTTT
CDR3aa: CASSHGTWPNQPQHF

j_gene: TRBJ2-7
abundance: NA
v_gene: TRBV21-1
d_gene: NA
CDR3nt: TGTGCCAGCAGCACCCCACACCGGGACAGGGATCCCTACGAGCAGTACTTC
CDR3aa: CASSTPHRDRDPYEQYF

j_gene: TRBJ1-5
abundance: NA
v_gene: TRBV4-3
d_gene: NA
CDR3nt: TGCGCCAGCAGCCGTCACAGGGTATGGGGAAATCATAGCAATCAGCCCCAGCATTTT
CDR3aa: CASSRHRVWGNHSNQPQHF

j_gene: TRBJ2-1
abundance: NA
v_gene: TRBV5-1
d_gene: TRBD2
CDR3nt: TGCGCCAGCAGCACCCCTAGCGGGAGCGATACCAATGAGCAGTTCTTC
CDR3aa: CASSTPSGSDTNEQFF

j_gene: TRBJ1-5
abundance: NA
v_gene: TRBV6-5
d_gene: TRBD1
CDR3nt: TGTGCCAGCAGAGGCAGGGGGAACAATCAGCCCCAGCATTTT
CDR3aa: CASRGRGNNQPQHF

j_gene: TRBJ2-7
abundance: NA
v_gene: TRBV6-6
d_gene: TRBD1
CDR3nt: TGTGCCAGCACCCACGGACAGGGGGCCTACGAGCAGTACTTC
CDR3aa: CASTHGQGAYEQYF

j_gene: TRBJ1-3
abundance: once
v_gene: TRBV7-2
d_gene: TRBD1
CDR3nt: TGTGCCAGCAGCCCAGTGGGACAGGGGGCTAACACCATATATTTT
CDR3aa: CASSPVGQGANTIYF

j_gene: TRBJ2-1
abundance: NA
v_gene: TRBV7-3
d_gene: TRBD2
CDR3nt: TGTGCCAGCAGCTTAACGCCCCTAGCGGGCAATGAGCAGTTCTTC
CDR3aa: CASSLTPLAGNEQFF

j_gene: TRBJ2-4
abundance: NA
v_gene: TRBV7-2
d_gene: NA
CDR3nt: TGTGCCAGCAGCTCGGACCCCGGGACTTGGGACATTCAGTACTTC
CDR3aa: CASSSDPGTWDIQYF

j_gene: TRBJ2-1
abundance: NA
v_gene: TRBV18
d_gene: TRBD2
CDR3nt: TGTGCCAGCTCACCAAATGTAGCGGGAGACAATGAGCAGTTCTTC
CDR3aa: CASSPNVAGDNEQFF

j_gene: TRBJ2-1
abundance: NA
v_gene: TRBV15
d_gene: NA
CDR3nt: TGTGCCACCAGCAGAGATCGCAGCGATTGGGACAATGAGCAGTTCTTC
CDR3aa: CATSRDRSDWDNEQFF

j_gene: TRBJ2-5
abundance: NA
v_gene: TRBV6-1
d_gene: NA
CDR3nt: TGTGCCAGCAGTGAAAGGCGGTTCCAAGAGACCCAGTACTTC
CDR3aa: CASSERRFQETQYF

j_gene: TRBJ1-1
abundance: NA
v_gene: TRBV12-5
d_gene: NA
CDR3nt: TGTGCTAGTGCTGTAGTAATGAACACTGAAGCTTTCTTT
CDR3aa: CASAVVMNTEAFF

j_gene: TRBJ1-2
abundance: NA
v_gene: TRBV18
d_gene: NA
CDR3nt: TGTGCCAGCTCACCAAATGCGGGGGCGGACGGCTACACCTTC
CDR3aa: CASSPNAGADGYTF

j_gene: TRBJ1-4
abundance: NA
v_gene: TRBV5-4
d_gene: TRBD1
CDR3nt: TGTGCCAGCAGCTTACAGGGGGCAGCTGAAAAACTGTTTTTT
CDR3aa: CASSLQGAAEKLFF

j_gene: TRBJ2-1
abundance: NA
v_gene: TRBV5-1
d_gene: TRBD1
CDR3nt: TGCGCCAGCAGCTTGGGAGACAGGGGTTATGAGCAGTTCTTC
CDR3aa: CASSLGDRGYEQFF

j_gene: TRBJ1-6
abundance: once
v_gene: TRBV7-8
d_gene: TRBD1
CDR3nt: TGTGCCAGCAGCTTCCTCCGGGACAGGGGCTCACCCCTCCACTTT
CDR3aa: CASSFLRDRGSPLHF

j_gene: TRBJ1-6
abundance: NA
v_gene: TRBV3-1/TRBV3-2
d_gene: TRBD1
CDR3nt: TGTGCCAGCAGCCAAATGACAGGGGGGATAAGCTCCTATAATTCACCCCTCCACTTT
CDR3aa: CASSQMTGGISSYNSPLHF

j_gene: TRBJ2-3
abundance: NA
v_gene: TRBV3-1/TRBV3-2
d_gene: NA
CDR3nt: TGTGCCAGCAGCCCGGAGACTAGAACAGATACGCAGTATTTT
CDR3aa: CASSPETRTDTQYF

j_gene: TRBJ1-1
abundance: NA
v_gene: TRBV10-3
d_gene: NA
CDR3nt: TGTGCCATCAGTGAGTCGGGGGGGCGTACTGAAGCTTTCTTT
CDR3aa: CAISESGGRTEAFF

j_gene: TRBJ2-3
abundance: few
v_gene: TRBV7-8
d_gene: NA
CDR3nt: TGTGCCAGCAGCTTACTTAGCGATATGGGCACAGATACGCAGTATTTT
CDR3aa: CASSLLSDMGTDTQYF

j_gene: TRBJ1-5
abundance: NA
v_gene: TRBV19
d_gene: NA
CDR3nt: TGTGCCAGTAGTACCCAGGCGAATCAGCCCCAGCATTTT
CDR3aa: CASSTQANQPQHF

j_gene: TRBJ1-2
abundance: NA
v_gene: TRBV6-6
d_gene: TRBD1
CDR3nt: TGTGCCAGCAGTGGGGGACAGGGGGACTATGGCTACACCTTC
CDR3aa: CASSGGQGDYGYTF

j_gene: TRBJ1-2
abundance: NA
v_gene: TRBV6-2/TRBV6-3
d_gene: NA
CDR3nt: TGTGCCAGCAGTTCCTTTCGTGTTTCTCATTCTTCGGTGTCGGCGGGCACCTTC
CDR3aa: CASSSFRVSHSSVSAGTF

j_gene: TRBJ2-1
abundance: NA
v_gene: TRBV24-1
d_gene: TRBD1
CDR3nt: TGTGCCACCAGTGACCTCGGACAGGGGGCAACCAATGAGCAGTTCTTC
CDR3aa: CATSDLGQGATNEQFF

j_gene: TRBJ2-1
abundance: NA
v_gene: TRBV6-2/TRBV6-3
d_gene: TRBD2
CDR3nt: TGTGCCAGCAGCCCCCAGACTAGCGGGAGACGAGAGCAGTTCTTC
CDR3aa: CASSPQTSGRREQFF